Following are 25 T cell receptor beta chains from one sample sequenced in a study of T cell responses to AZD1222 COVID-19 vaccine (dated by TCRdb to the early 2020s). Read against the paper, the sample's time point label means: about 28 days (+/-7) after the second vaccine dose. The receptor library was made with the immunoSEQ multiplex PCR assay. TCRdb retrieved this table from immuneACCESS and kept in-frame rearrangements only. Not all clones are present; in checked studies, unresolved V genes account for under half, and no reason is known for the remainder. The sample data list some 100,000 clones, and 87% of these were observed just once. The ten largest clones capture roughly 10% of the sample. The specimen comprised peripheral blood, sampled 28 days after the second AZD1222 dose. The source is an adult who received the AZD1222 COVID-19 vaccine.

The rearrangement joins TRBV15 to TRBJ1-2; the match to TRBD1 covers 8 bases. V gave up 5 bases and J gave up 1 base; unmatched junction bases: 12. The germline CDR1 and CDR2 sequences are LNHNV and YYDKDF (reference sequence). The CDR3 contains 17 residues. The CDR3 nucleotides read TGTGCCACCAGCTCGTCTGGGGGGACAGGTTTTAACTATGGCTACACCTTC. Its protein is CATSSSGGTGFNYGYTF.

The rearrangement joins TRBV30 to TRBJ1-1; 9 positions match TRBD1. Trimming took 7 bases from V and 0 from J; bases not matched to a gene: 9. Per germline, CDR1 GTSNPN and CDR2 SVGIG (reference sequence). This CDR3 comprises 15 residues. CDR3 amino acids: CASTGGPALNTEAFF. The CDR3, as DNA: TGTGCCTCAACAGGGGGCCCCGCTTTGAACACTGAAGCTTTCTTT.

This chain connects TRBV4-3 to TRBJ1-2; perhaps TRBD1 as D (6 bases). This CDR3 is built from 15 residues. The V gene lost 0 bases and the J gene lost 6 bases, with 14 bases spanning the gap. Germline CDR1 reads LGHNA; CDR2 reads YSLEER. The CDR3 DNA follows: TGCGCCAGCAGCCAAGATGGGGGCGCGGGGGATGGCTACACCTTC. It encodes CASSQDGGAGDGYTF.

The chain combines TRBV11-1 with TRBJ2-7; tentatively, D is TRBD1 (6 bases). CDR1 SGHAT and CDR2 FQDESV come from the germline V gene (reference sequence). The CDR3 totals 14 residues. The V gene lost 0 bases and the J gene lost 3 bases, with 9 bases spanning the gap. This CDR3 reads CASSLAGTNYEQYF. Written as DNA, the CDR3 is TGTGCCAGCAGCTTAGCTGGGACAAACTACGAGCAGTACTTC.

The rearrangement joins TRBV3-1 (or the pseudogene TRBV3-2) to TRBJ2-7, with a weak D call TRBD1 (6 bases). CDR3 length: 14 amino acids. Germline loops: CDR1 LGHDT, CDR2 YNNKEL (reference sequence). Trimming took 1 base from V and 3 from J, leaving 10 bases between them. The CDR3 spells CASSQASQGYEQYF. In DNA, the CDR3 is TGTGCCAGCAGCCAAGCCTCACAGGGCTACGAGCAGTACTTC.

The chain has TRBV6-5 and TRBJ2-7; the D call may be TRBD1 or TRBD2 (5 bases each). Trimming left V 7 bases short and J 6 bases short, with 16 bases between. The CDR3 loop spans 13 amino acids. Germline values: CDR1 MNHEY, CDR2 SVGAGI. CDR3 DNA: TGTGCCAGCATCCCGGGACGAAGCGGCGAGCAGTACTTC. It translates to CASIPGRSGEQYF.

This clone was counted a few times. This chain uses TRBV13 with TRBJ1-5; a possible D gene is TRBD1 (5 bases). Germline V gene sequence: CDR1 PRHDT, CDR2 FYEKMQ (reference sequence). V was shortened by 0 bases and J by 9 bases, with 9 bases between the two germline ends. The CDR3 covers 13 residues. CDR3: CASSLGLGRPQHF. The CDR3 region has the DNA TGTGCCAGCAGCTTAGGTTTGGGGCGGCCCCAGCATTTT.

The chain joins TRBV3-1 (or the pseudogene TRBV3-2) to TRBJ2-7; D is unresolved. From germline, CDR1 is LGHDT and CDR2 YNNKEL (reference sequence). Trimming removed 1 base from V and 4 bases from J, with 17 bases in between. The CDR3 has 16 amino acids. CDR3: CASSQARHRSGYEQYF. The DNA of the CDR3 is TGTGCCAGCAGCCAAGCGCGACATCGGAGTGGGTACGAGCAGTACTTC.

The J gene is TRBJ2-5, the V gene TRBV25-1; D is possibly TRBD1 or TRBD2 (6 bases each). The CDR3 has 13 amino acids. Trimming took off 10 bases at V and 0 bases at J, with 12 bases between the two ends. The germline V gene encodes CDR1 MGHDK and CDR2 SYGVNS. CDR3 in amino acids: CATQRGDQETQYF. As DNA, the CDR3 is TGTGCCACCCAAAGGGGGGACCAAGAGACCCAGTACTTC. Complete variable domain (other parts from reference TRBV25-1 and TRBJ2-5): EADIYQTPRYLVIGTGKKITLECSQTMGHDKMYWYQQDPGMELHLIHYSYGVNSTEKGDLSSESTVSRIRTEHFPLTLESARPSHTSQYLCATQRGDQETQYFGPGTRLLVL.

To note about this clone: Other DNA sequences in the same sample also yield this CDR3. The chain recombines TRBV27 with TRBJ1-2, with D possibly being TRBD1 (6 bases). The CDR3 is made up of 13 amino acids. The V end lost 4 bases, the J end lost 2 bases, and 8 bases lay between the germline ends. Germline loops: CDR1 MNHEY, CDR2 SMNVEV (reference sequence). CDR3 nucleotide sequence: TGTGCCAGCAGTTCTCAGGGGAACTATGGCTACACCTTC. Encoded protein: CASSSQGNYGYTF.

In DNA form, the CDR3 reads TGTGCCAGCAGCTGGGACAGGGGGAACAGAGAGACCCAGTACTTC. This gives the protein CASSWDRGNRETQYF. The J gene is TRBJ2-5, the V gene TRBV5-6, with 11 positions matching TRBD1. The CDR3 totals 15 residues. In germline, CDR1 is SGHDT, CDR2 YYEEEE. Unmatched junction bases numbered 5, after V lost 3 bases and J lost 4 bases.

The J gene is TRBJ1-2, the V gene TRBV7-6; 8 positions agree with TRBD1. The germline gives CDR1 SGHVS, CDR2 FNYEAQ. The CDR3 is 13 amino acids. Losses at the gene ends were 2 bases for V and 7 bases for J; bases not matched to a gene: 3. The DNA for the CDR3 is TGTGCCAGCAGCTTACAGGGGGCCGGTGGCTACACCTTC. This gives the protein CASSLQGAGGYTF.

V usage is TRBV7-9 and J usage is TRBJ1-1; 7 nucleotides align to TRBD1. V lost 5 bases and J lost 11; bases outside the gene matches: 14. Per the germline V gene, CDR1 is SEHNR and CDR2 is FQNEAQ (reference sequence). The CDR3 sequence is 14 residues long. In DNA, the CDR3 is TGTGCCAGCAGCCCAGGGGACAGCATGACGGCGGCTTTCTTT. Its protein is CASSPGDSMTAAFF.

The V call is TRBV19, the J call TRBJ2-7; D gene unclear. Per the germline V gene, CDR1 is LNHDA and CDR2 is SQIVND (reference sequence). The CDR3 has 12 amino acids. Trimming removed 2 bases from V and 3 bases from J, with 5 bases in between. The CDR3 spells CASSIYGYEQYF. CDR3 in DNA: TGTGCCAGTAGTATATACGGCTACGAGCAGTACTTC.

This rearrangement joins TRBV5-1 to TRBJ1-1; D remains ambiguous. Germline-derived CDR1 and CDR2 are SGHRS and YFSETQ. V lost 0 bases and J 5 bases, leaving 5 bases between the germline ends. The CDR3 is 12 residues long. The chain's CDR3 is CASSLDRTEAFF. DNA of the CDR3: TGCGCCAGCAGCTTGGACCGTACTGAAGCTTTCTTT.

A few counts support this clone. The CDR3 protein is CAVGPSSYTF. CDR3 bases: TGCGCAGTAGGACCATCGAGCTACACCTTC. This rearrangement joins TRBV20-1 to TRBJ1-2; D call uncertain. From germline, CDR1 is DFQATT and CDR2 SNEGSKA (reference sequence). CDR3 size: 10 residues.

The CDR3: CASSPGQGRYGYTF. As DNA, the CDR3 is TGCGCCAGCAGCCCCGGACAGGGGCGATATGGCTACACCTTC. V and J are TRBV5-1 and TRBJ1-2, with 9 bases aligning to TRBD1. This CDR3 contains 14 residues. CDR1 is SGHRS, CDR2 YFSETQ, per germline. Unmatched junction bases numbered 6, after V lost 4 bases and J lost 5 bases.

This CDR3 is CASSETRGRSRSQPQHF. In DNA form, the CDR3 reads TGTGCCAGCAGTGAAACCCGGGGACGGTCGCGATCCCAGCCCCAGCATTTT. The rearrangement uses TRBV2 and TRBJ1-5, with D possibly being TRBD1 (5 bases). CDR1 is SNHLY, CDR2 FYNNEI, per germline. The CDR3 length is 17 residues. The V end was cut by 2 bases, the J end by 7 bases, with 21 bases between. Looking up the rest from reference TRBV2 and TRBJ1-5 gives the full variable domain: EPEVTQTPSHQVTQMGQEVILRCVPISNHLYFYWYRQILGQKVEFLVSFYNNEISEKSEIFDDQFSVERPDGSNFTLKIRSTKLEDSAMYFCASSETRGRSRSQPQHFGDGTRLSIL.

The chain recombines TRBV3-1 (or the pseudogene TRBV3-2) with TRBJ2-7; no clear D. CDR3 length: 14 residues. The germline V and J ends were trimmed by 1 base and 0 bases, with 7 bases remaining between them. Germline V gene data show CDR1 as LGHDT and CDR2 as YNNKEL (reference sequence). In DNA form, the CDR3 reads TGTGCCAGCAGCCAAGTATCCGGCTCCTACGAGCAGTACTTC. Translated, it gives CASSQVSGSYEQYF.

V and J are TRBV5-8 and TRBJ2-6; D is perhaps TRBD1 or TRBD2 (5 bases each). The CDR3 runs to 16 residues. Germline loops: CDR1 SGHTS, CDR2 YDEGEE. Trimming removed 4 bases from V and 0 bases from J, with 11 bases in between. In nucleotides, the CDR3 is TGTGCCAGCAGCACGGGACCGATCTCTGGGGCCAACGTCCTGACTTTC. It specifies CASSTGPISGANVLTF.

The gene calls are TRBV15 and TRBJ2-3; TRBD2 matches at 10 bases. CDR1 is LNHNV and CDR2 is YYDKDF in the germline V gene (reference sequence). The trim removed 2 bases at V and 4 bases at J, leaving 3 bases unmatched. The CDR3 has 15 amino acids. The CDR3 is CATSRSGGVADTQYF. CDR3 nucleotides: TGTGCCACCAGCAGAAGCGGGGGGGTCGCAGATACGCAGTATTTT.

This rearrangement joins TRBV12-3 or TRBV12-4 to TRBJ1-6, with 7 bases matching TRBD1. V lost 3 bases, J lost 10 bases, and 3 bases stayed unmatched. This CDR3 has 13 residues. The CDR3 protein is CASSFQGVSPLHF. The CDR3 DNA reads TGTGCCAGCAGTTTTCAGGGGGTCTCACCCCTCCACTTT.

This clone has a handful of counts. CDR3 nucleotide sequence: TGTGCCAGCACTGCAGGGTTCGCTGAAGCTTTCTTT. This encodes CASTAGFAEAFF. The V gene is TRBV12-3 or TRBV12-4, the J gene TRBJ1-1; a possible D gene is TRBD1 (5 bases). Trimming pared 7 bases from V and 6 bases from J, leaving 12 bases between. There are 12 residues in the CDR3.

This chain uses TRBV27 with TRBJ2-1; 13 nucleotides line up with TRBD2. The CDR3 has 16 residues. The trim removed 4 bases at V and 6 bases at J, leaving 6 bases unmatched. CDR1 and CDR2 from the germline V gene are MNHEY and SMNVEV (reference sequence). The CDR3 reads CASSYRRTSGGNEQFF. Here the CDR3 DNA reads TGTGCCAGCAGTTACCGCCGGACTAGCGGGGGCAATGAGCAGTTCTTC.

This clone was seen only once. The chain carries TRBV3-1 (or the pseudogene TRBV3-2) and TRBJ2-1; no definite D call. The germline V gene encodes CDR1 LGHDT and CDR2 YNNKEL (reference sequence). Deletions cut 2 bases from V and 8 bases from J, with 7 bases between. The CDR3 covers 12 residues. CDR3 region: CASSQRDDEQFF. The DNA of the CDR3 is TGTGCCAGCAGCCAACGCGATGATGAGCAGTTCTTC.